These 8 T cell receptor beta chains originate from one sample sequenced in a study of OX40 agonist ivuxolimab in advanced cancers. Profiling relied on immunoSEQ multiplex PCR, and the TCRdb table lists in-frame clones only, not all of them. The data contain approximately 74,000 clones, roughly 86% of them singletons. The material sequenced was CD4+ or CD8+ T cells sorted from blood, taken in a trial of the OX40 agonist ivuxolimab. These receptors were taken from an adult with an advanced solid tumor such as melanoma, head and neck, liver or kidney cancer.

The chain combines TRBV15 with TRBJ2-1; the match to TRBD2 covers 7 bases. The CDR3 contains 13 residues. With V trimmed by 6 bases and J by 9 bases, 8 bases remained unmatched. Germline lookup yields CDR1 LNHNV and CDR2 YYDKDF (reference sequence). In DNA form, the CDR3 reads TGTGCCACCAGGCCGGAGTGGGGGGGTGAGCAGTTCTTC. Translated: CATRPEWGGEQFF.

The rearrangement uses TRBV7-2 and TRBJ2-5, with TRBD2 matching 11 bases. J was trimmed by 5 bases and V by 6 bases; bases with no gene match: 2. The V gene's germline CDR1 is SGHTA and CDR2 FQGNSA. The CDR3 extends over 13 amino acids. The CDR3 bases are TGTGCCAGCAGACCTAGCGGGGGGGAGACCCAGTACTTC. Its protein product is CASRPSGGETQYF.

The V gene is TRBV9, the J gene TRBJ1-5; D call uncertain. CDR1 is SGDLS and CDR2 is YYNGEE in the germline V gene. With 0 bases removed from V and 6 bases from J, the gap between germline ends came to 13 bases. The CDR3 loop spans 15 amino acids. CDR3 in DNA: TGTGCCAGCAGCGTAGATGGTGGGTACGGTCAGCCCCAGCATTTT. Amino acid sequence: CASSVDGGYGQPQHF. Using reference TRBV9 and TRBJ1-5 for the parts outside the CDR3, the full variable domain is DSGVTQTPKHLITATGQRVTLRCSPRSGDLSVYWYQQSLDQGLQFLIQYYNGEERAKGNILERFSAQQFPDLHSELNLSSLELGDSALYFCASSVDGGYGQPQHFGDGTRLSIL.

The chain carries TRBV5-1 and TRBJ2-5, with 8 bases aligning to TRBD1. Germline V CDR1 and CDR2: SGHRS, YFSETQ. Losses at the gene ends were 0 bases for V and 3 bases for J; bases not matched to a gene: 1. This CDR3 has 14 residues. DNA of the CDR3: TGCGCCAGCAGCTTGGGACAGGGGAAAGAGACCCAGTACTTC. It is translated as CASSLGQGKETQYF.

The rearrangement links TRBV7-9 to TRBJ1-6, with D possibly TRBD1 on 6 matching bases. Trimming stripped 5 bases from V and 6 bases from J, with 14 bases between. The CDR3 totals 15 residues. Per the germline V gene, CDR1 is SEHNR and CDR2 is FQNEAQ (reference sequence). The CDR3 DNA is TGTGCCAGCAGCCCGCCCGGGACACCTAATTCACCCCTCCACTTT. Amino acid sequence: CASSPPGTPNSPLHF.

The chain combines TRBV6-1 with TRBJ1-5, with D possibly being TRBD1 (6 bases). This CDR3 is built from 14 residues. The V gene's germline CDR1 is MNHNS and CDR2 SASEGT. V was clipped by 5 bases and J by 11 bases, with 19 bases between them. In nucleotides, the CDR3 is TGTGCCAGCAGTCCCACAGGGCCCGCATCGACCCAGCATTTT. Its protein product is CASSPTGPASTQHF.

The rearrangement links TRBV6-5 to TRBJ2-7, with TRBD1 matching 11 bases. Germline loops: CDR1 MNHEY, CDR2 SVGAGI. Trimming removed 10 bases from V and 3 bases from J; junction bases left unmatched: 2. The CDR3 loop spans 12 amino acids. CDR3 nucleotides: TGTGCCACCGGGACAGGGGGCTACGAGCAGTACTTC. Translated, it gives CATGTGGYEQYF.

The V and J genes are TRBV27 and TRBJ2-1, with 9 bases lining up with TRBD1. The CDR3 is 16 amino acids. Losses at the gene ends were 4 bases for V and 6 bases for J; bases not matched to a gene: 10. Germline CDR1 is MNHEY and CDR2 is SMNVEV (reference sequence). The CDR3 spells CASSYPPGQGGNEQFF. Written as DNA, the CDR3 is TGTGCCAGCAGTTACCCGCCGGGACAGGGTGGCAATGAGCAGTTCTTC.